This T cell receptor beta chain was sequenced in a study of blood T cell repertoires in COVID-19. About the research overall: Spain, Italy and the United States supplied samples that represented acute and convalescent COVID-19.

Only in-frame clones appear in the TCRdb table, and some are missing; sequencing was by immunoSEQ multiplex PCR. The data hold under 200,000 clones, with over 75% observed a single time. Germline-derived CDR1 and CDR2 are MNHEY and SVGAGI. Unmatched junction bases numbered 7, after V lost 2 bases and J lost 7 bases. CDR3 length equals 16 residues. This rearrangement joins TRBV6-5 to TRBJ2-2; 10 bases align to TRBD2. The TCR originated in a man in his 70s with acute or convalescent COVID-19. The sequenced material came from peripheral blood. The CDR3 bases are TGTGCCAGCAGTTACGGTAGCGGGAGGTTCGACGGGGAGCTGTTTTTT. Protein: CASSYGSGRFDGELFF.